This TCR beta chain was identified in a study of PD-1 blockade in mismatch repair-deficient tumors. Study observations and caveats: After pembrolizumab, tumor-resident clones rose rapidly, then generally contracted before radiologic responses.

TCRs were sequenced from a few patients responding to pembrolizumab. With respect to this clone: Its matching antigen is unknown. A read error may produce the germline difference seen at one junction end.

Clones were read by immunoSEQ multiplex PCR, and TCRdb kept only the in-frame ones, dropping some. This table holds approximately 60,000 clones, around 88% found once. The CDR3 contains 15 residues. Per the germline V gene, CDR1 is MGHRA and CDR2 is YSYEKL. The chain is built from TRBV4-1 and TRBJ1-1; maybe TRBD1 (6 bases). The TCR originated in an adult with mismatch repair-deficient cancer. Specimen: peripheral blood, collected 52 weeks after starting pembrolizumab. The CDR3 DNA sequence: TGCGCCAGCAGCCAAGGTAGGACTTGGGACACAGAAGCTTTCTTT. Translation: CASSQGRTWDTEAFF.